The rows below give T cell receptor beta chains drawn from one sample of a study of T cell responses to AZD1222 COVID-19 vaccine. TCRdb's copy holds only in-frame clones and misses some; the assay was immunoSEQ multiplex PCR. The table lists 95,000 to 150,000 clones, roughly 87% of them singletons. Material: peripheral blood, obtained on day 0 of AZD1222 vaccination. The receptors come from an adult in good health. Both conserved end residues are part of each CDR3. D genes are given only for firm matches. The size entry is marked missing in some rows and otherwise reads once, few, many or a size class.

V gene	clone size	D gene	J gene	CDR3 DNA	CDR3 protein
TRBV11-1	-	-	TRBJ2-5	TGTGCCAGCAGCCTAGCCCCGGACACTGAAGAGACCCAGTACTTC	CASSLAPDTEETQYF
TRBV10-2	-	TRBD1	TRBJ1-2	TGCGCCAGCAGTGTGCGGGAGGGACAGGGGGCGATCAGGGACTATGGCTACACCTTC	CASSVREGQGAIRDYGYTF
TRBV4-3	-	-	TRBJ1-1	TGCGCCAGCAGCCAAGGGGGGACGAGGGGGAGCCGCGAGGACACTGAAGCTTTCTTT	CASSQGGTRGSREDTEAFF
TRBV7-8	few	-	TRBJ1-5	TGTGCCAGCAGCTTAGGGGCTCGGGGCAATCAGCCCCAGCATTTT	CASSLGARGNQPQHF
TRBV28	-	-	TRBJ2-5	TGTGCCAGCAGGATGGTGGACATTGGGACCCAGTACTTC	CASRMVDIGTQYF
TRBV7-2	-	-	TRBJ1-3	TGTGCCAGCAGCCCAGGCCCTACCTTCTCTGGAAACACCATATATTTT	CASSPGPTFSGNTIYF
TRBV6-5	-	TRBD1	TRBJ1-3	TGTGCCAGCAGTTCGGGACAGGGGGCCGACACCATATATTTT	CASSSGQGADTIYF
TRBV18	-	TRBD1	TRBJ1-2	TGTGCCAGCTCACACAGTGAGATACACAGGGGAACTTTATTTGGCTACACCTTC	CASSHSEIHRGTLFGYTF
TRBV6-1	-	TRBD1	TRBJ2-3	TGTGCCAGCAGTGAAGGGGACAGCCGATATGTTGCAGATACGCAGTATTTT	CASSEGDSRYVADTQYF
TRBV4-2	-	TRBD1	TRBJ2-3	TGTGCCAGCAGCCAAACAGGGGAAGATACGCAGTATTTT	CASSQTGEDTQYF
TRBV19	-	TRBD1	TRBJ1-1	TGTGCCAGTAGCCTAAGACAGGGGCAGAACACTGAAGCTTTCTTT	CASSLRQGQNTEAFF
TRBV14	-	-	TRBJ2-7	TGTGCCAGCAGCCAAAACGAGGCGCACCTTCTCTACGAGCAGTACTTC	CASSQNEAHLLYEQYF
TRBV7-6	-	TRBD2	TRBJ2-2	TGTGCCAGCAGCCCTAGCGGTGATTCCGGGAACACCGGGGAGCTGTTTTTT	CASSPSGDSGNTGELFF
TRBV3-1/TRBV3-2	-	-	TRBJ2-5	TGTGCCAGCAGCCCGGCGCCCAAGGAAACACAAGAGACCCAGTACTTC	CASSPAPKETQETQYF
TRBV11-2	-	-	TRBJ2-4	TGTGCCAGCAGCTTAGAAGGGTGGGGGGTAGCCAAAAACATTCAGTACTTC	CASSLEGWGVAKNIQYF
TRBV24-1	-	TRBD1	TRBJ1-2	TGTGCCACCAGTGGCCTAGACCCCTCCCGGGACAGGGAGGATGGCTACACCTTC	CATSGLDPSRDREDGYTF
TRBV2	-	-	TRBJ1-3	TGTGCCAGCGTCGCAGGGACTGGAAACACCATATATTTT	CASVAGTGNTIYF
TRBV18	-	TRBD2	TRBJ2-7	TGTGCCAGCTCACCACCTTCTCGGGAGGGTTATGAGCAGTACTTC	CASSPPSREGYEQYF
TRBV7-9	-	-	TRBJ1-4	TGTGCCAGCACCCACGCGCAGGGGGAAAAACTGTTTTTT	CASTHAQGEKLFF
TRBV7-9	-	-	TRBJ1-2	TGTGCCAGCAGCAAGGGGAGTCGGGATAGAGTTGGCTACACCTTC	CASSKGSRDRVGYTF
TRBV9	-	TRBD1	TRBJ1-2	TGTGCCAGCAGCGTTTACGGACAGGGCATGGGCTACACCTTC	CASSVYGQGMGYTF
TRBV29-1	-	-	TRBJ2-1	TGCAGCGTTACCGGGTTTCGGCTAAATGAGCAGTTCTTC	CSVTGFRLNEQFF
TRBV4-1	-	-	TRBJ2-7	TGCGCCAGCAGCCAAGCTGGGGTTAACGAGCAGTACTTC	CASSQAGVNEQYF
TRBV7-3	-	-	TRBJ2-1	TGTGCCAGCAGCCCCCCGGGGGCTTCCTACAATGAGCAGTTCTTC	CASSPPGASYNEQFF
TRBV4-3	-	-	TRBJ2-7	TGCGCCAGCAGCCAAGATACAGCCTACGAGCAGTACTTC	CASSQDTAYEQYF
TRBV7-6	once	TRBD1	TRBJ2-2	TGTGCCAGCAGCTTTAGGGTGGACAGGGCGAGCGGGGAGCTGTTTTTT	CASSFRVDRASGELFF
TRBV5-5	-	-	TRBJ1-4	TGTGCCAGCAGCCTTAGACAGAGTAATGAAAAACTGTTTTTT	CASSLRQSNEKLFF
TRBV7-9	-	-	TRBJ1-2	TGTGCCAGCAGCTTTATCCAGGGTCTCCTTAACTATGGCTACACCTTC	CASSFIQGLLNYGYTF
TRBV19	-	TRBD1	TRBJ2-3	TGTGCCAGTGGGGACAGGGGCGCGGATACGCAGTATTTT	CASGDRGADTQYF
TRBV2	-	TRBD1	TRBJ1-1	TGTGCCAGCAGTAGACGACAGGGTGACACTGAAGCTTTCTTT	CASSRRQGDTEAFF
TRBV6-1	-	TRBD1	TRBJ1-2	TGTGCCAGCAGTGAAGCGGGGACAGGGTACTATGGCTACACCTTC	CASSEAGTGYYGYTF
TRBV12-3/TRBV12-4	-	TRBD1	TRBJ1-6	TGTGCCAGCAAAAGACAGGGCGAATCACCCCTCCACTTT	CASKRQGESPLHF
TRBV27	-	-	TRBJ2-7	TGTGCCAGCAGTTTCATTACCGGGAACTACGAGCAGTACTTC	CASSFITGNYEQYF
TRBV6-5	once	TRBD2	TRBJ2-2	TGTGCCAGCAGTTCTCCCCCGGGGGGCACCGGGGAGCTGTTTTTT	CASSSPPGGTGELFF
TRBV30	-	-	TRBJ1-6	TGTGCCTGGAGCGTCGCGGATGACGGACGTAATTCACCCCTCCACTTT	CAWSVADDGRNSPLHF
TRBV6-1	-	TRBD2	TRBJ2-2	TGTGCCAGCAGTGAACTAGCGGACACCGGGGAGCTGTTTTTT	CASSELADTGELFF
TRBV7-2	-	TRBD2	TRBJ2-7	TGTGCCAGCAGCTCACGTAGCGGGAGTTGGGACGAGCAGTACTTC	CASSSRSGSWDEQYF
TRBV11-3	-	TRBD1	TRBJ1-4	TGTGCCAGCAGCGACAGGGGACCTAATGAAAAACTGTTTTTT	CASSDRGPNEKLFF
TRBV19	-	-	TRBJ1-1	TGTGCCACCGGTTTCGGAGCTTTCTTT	CATGFGAFF
TRBV5-5	-	TRBD1	TRBJ2-7	TGTGCCAGCAGCCAAGGACAGGGGTCCTACGAGCAGTACTTC	CASSQGQGSYEQYF
TRBV9	-	TRBD1	TRBJ1-2	TGTGCCAGCAGCGATGGGACAGGGCAATATGGCTACACCTTC	CASSDGTGQYGYTF
TRBV6-6	-	TRBD1	TRBJ1-2	TGTGCCAGCAGTTACGGGACAGGCCAGTCCTATGGCTACACCTTC	CASSYGTGQSYGYTF
TRBV11-3	-	-	TRBJ2-7	TGTGCCAGCAGCCGTAATATTCAGGGGTTAGAGCAGTACTTC	CASSRNIQGLEQYF
TRBV27	-	TRBD1	TRBJ1-6	TGTGCCAGCAGTTTAGTCGCAGGGGGCGTTGGGTCCCTCCACTTT	CASSLVAGGVGSLHF
TRBV6-5	once	-	TRBJ1-1	TGTGCCAGCAGACCGGGACACACGAACACTGAAGCTTTCTTT	CASRPGHTNTEAFF
TRBV19	-	TRBD1	TRBJ1-2	TGTGCCAGTAGTAAGACAGGGGGCGGGGGCTATGGCTACACCTTC	CASSKTGGGGYGYTF
TRBV7-8	-	TRBD1	TRBJ2-3	TGTGCCAGCAGCTTAGGACGAAGGACAGGGTCCATTTTTCAAGATACGCAGTATTTT	CASSLGRRTGSIFQDTQYF
TRBV18	-	TRBD1	TRBJ2-3	TGTGCCAGCTCACCCGGACAGGGGGTCACAGATACGCAGTATTTT	CASSPGQGVTDTQYF
TRBV6-2/TRBV6-3	-	-	TRBJ2-1	TGTGCCAGCAGTTACTATGGGCCACACAATGAGCAGTTCTTC	CASSYYGPHNEQFF
TRBV19	-	-	TRBJ1-2	TGTGCCAGTAGTATGTATATCGGCGCCCGGTCGGAGAGTTATGGCTACACCTTC	CASSMYIGARSESYGYTF
TRBV18	few	-	TRBJ1-2	TGTGCCAGCTCACCATGGTTCGGGGAAGATGGCTACACCTTC	CASSPWFGEDGYTF
TRBV19	-	-	TRBJ1-1	TGTGCCACCTCCAGGGAGCGGCACCAGAACACTGAAGCTTTCTTT	CATSRERHQNTEAFF
TRBV11-3	-	TRBD1	TRBJ1-1	TGTGCCAGCAGCTCAGAAGGGTGGGGGACAGGGGTTCGAACTGAAGCTTTCTTT	CASSSEGWGTGVRTEAFF
TRBV3-1/TRBV3-2	-	TRBD2	TRBJ2-1	TGTGCCAGCAGCCAAGTAGCGGGAAGCAATGAGCAGTTCTTC	CASSQVAGSNEQFF
TRBV11-3	-	-	TRBJ2-1	TGTGCCAGCAGCTTGATCCGGGATAACAATGAGCAGTTCTTC	CASSLIRDNNEQFF
TRBV4-3	-	TRBD2	TRBJ2-1	TGCGCCAGCAGCCAAAATCTAGCGGGTACTGCCTACAATGAGCAGTTCTTC	CASSQNLAGTAYNEQFF
TRBV5-1	few	TRBD1	TRBJ1-2	TGCGCCAGCAGCATAGACAGGGGACTCTATGGCTACACCTTC	CASSIDRGLYGYTF
TRBV6-6	-	TRBD1	TRBJ2-2	TGTGCCAGCAGCATTAAGGGACAGTCCACCGGGGAGCTGTTTTTT	CASSIKGQSTGELFF
TRBV25-1	-	TRBD1	TRBJ1-5	TGTGCCAGCAGCGAGGCCGGGACAGCCCCCCAGCATTTT	CASSEAGTAPQHF
TRBV19	-	TRBD2	TRBJ2-3	TGTGCCAGTAGTTTAGGACTAGCGGGAGGGCCTTGGGCAGATACGCAGTATTTT	CASSLGLAGGPWADTQYF